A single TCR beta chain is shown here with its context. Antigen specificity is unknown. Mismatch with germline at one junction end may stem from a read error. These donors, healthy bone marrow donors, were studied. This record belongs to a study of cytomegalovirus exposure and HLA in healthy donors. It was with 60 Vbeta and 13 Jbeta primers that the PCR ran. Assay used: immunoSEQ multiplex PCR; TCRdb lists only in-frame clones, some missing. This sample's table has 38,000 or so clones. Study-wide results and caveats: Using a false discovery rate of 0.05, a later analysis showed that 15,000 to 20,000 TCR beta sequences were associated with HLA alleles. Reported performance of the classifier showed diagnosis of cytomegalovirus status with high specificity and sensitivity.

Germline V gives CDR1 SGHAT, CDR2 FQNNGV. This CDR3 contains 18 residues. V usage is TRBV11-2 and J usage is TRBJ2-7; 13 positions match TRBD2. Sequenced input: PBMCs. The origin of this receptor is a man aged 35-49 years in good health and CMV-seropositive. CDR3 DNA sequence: TGTGCCAGCAGTACCCCGGGACTAGCGGGACTTACCTCCCACGAGCAGTACTTC. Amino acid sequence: CASSTPGLAGLTSHEQYF. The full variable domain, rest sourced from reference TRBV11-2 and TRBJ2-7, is EAGVAQSPRYKIIEKRQSVAFWCNPISGHATLYWYQQILGQGPKLLIQFQNNGVVDDSQLPKDRFSAERLKGVDSTLKIQPAKLEDSAVYLCASSTPGLAGLTSHEQYFGPGTRLTVT.